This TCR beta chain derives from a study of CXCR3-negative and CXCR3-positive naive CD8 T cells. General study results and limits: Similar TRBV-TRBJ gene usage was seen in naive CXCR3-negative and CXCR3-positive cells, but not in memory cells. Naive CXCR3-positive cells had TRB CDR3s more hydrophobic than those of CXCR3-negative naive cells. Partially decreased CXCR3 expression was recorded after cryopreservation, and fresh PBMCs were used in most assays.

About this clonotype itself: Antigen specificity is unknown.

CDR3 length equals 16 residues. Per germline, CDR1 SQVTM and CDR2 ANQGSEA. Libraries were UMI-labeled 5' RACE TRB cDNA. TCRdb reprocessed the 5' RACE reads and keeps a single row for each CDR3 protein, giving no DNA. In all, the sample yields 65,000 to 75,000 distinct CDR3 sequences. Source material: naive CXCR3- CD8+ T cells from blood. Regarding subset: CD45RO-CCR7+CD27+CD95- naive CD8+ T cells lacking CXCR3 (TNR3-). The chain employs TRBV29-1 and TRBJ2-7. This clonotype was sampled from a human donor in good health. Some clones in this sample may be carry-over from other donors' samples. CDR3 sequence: CSVEDSAESSSYEQYF.